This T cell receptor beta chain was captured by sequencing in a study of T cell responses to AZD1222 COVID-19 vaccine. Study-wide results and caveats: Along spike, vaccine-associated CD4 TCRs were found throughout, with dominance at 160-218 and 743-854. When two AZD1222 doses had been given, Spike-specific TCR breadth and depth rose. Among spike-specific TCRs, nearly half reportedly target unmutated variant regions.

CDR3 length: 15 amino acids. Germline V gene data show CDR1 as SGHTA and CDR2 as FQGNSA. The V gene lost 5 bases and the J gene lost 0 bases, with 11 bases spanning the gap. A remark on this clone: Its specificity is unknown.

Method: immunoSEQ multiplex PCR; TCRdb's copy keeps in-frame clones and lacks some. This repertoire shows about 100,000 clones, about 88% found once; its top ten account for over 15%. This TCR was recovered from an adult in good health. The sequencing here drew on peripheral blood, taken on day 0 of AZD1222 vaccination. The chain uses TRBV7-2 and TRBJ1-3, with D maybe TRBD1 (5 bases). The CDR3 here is CASSPGGSSGNTIYF. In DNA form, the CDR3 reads TGTGCCAGCAGCCCGGGGGGGAGCTCTGGAAACACCATATATTTT.